This T cell receptor beta chain appears in the sequencing data of a study of T cells in Graves' hyperthyroidism and ophthalmopathy. Study details: Peripheral blood was collected at initial diagnosis, before any treatment.

TCR beta CDR3 regions were amplified from RNA transcripts. Using the HTBI primer set, a first-round RT-PCR was run on the TCR CDR3. MiXCR, applied by TCRdb to the multiplex PCR reads, yields one record per CDR3 protein. The sample yields roughly 180,000 distinct CDR3 sequences, about 9% seen once. The CDR3 contains 14 residues. Trimming stripped 5 bases from V and 2 bases from J, with 13 bases between. CDR1 is SGHAT, CDR2 FQNNGV, per germline. Points from the study as a whole: Blood also contained most expanded thyroid clonotypes above 0.001.

Fresh peripheral blood, 10 ml, yielded the PBMCs. Worth noting for this clonotype: Its cognate antigen is unknown.

This sequence originates from a woman aged 18-29 years with Graves' hyperthyroidism that later progressed to Graves' ophthalmopathy. Material: blood. The chain has TRBV11-2 and TRBJ2-7; D might be TRBD1 (6 bases). CDR3: CASSHAGQPYEQYF. As DNA, the CDR3 is TGTGCCAGCAGCCATGCCGGACAGCCCTACGAGCAGTACTTC.